The T cell receptor (beta chain) under discussion was sequenced for a study of T-cell reconstitution after alpha-beta-depleted transplantation in children. Preparation of the TCRbeta library involved a method that used unique molecular identifiers. TCRdb reprocessed the PCR reads with MiXCR, giving one entry per CDR3 protein. The sample has 65,000 to 75,000 distinct CDR3 sequences, 4.9% seen once; the top ten hold approximately 17%. The CDR3 contains 13 residues. Germline V gene lookup returns CDR1 KGHSH and CDR2 LQKENI. The V end was cut by 7 bases, the J end by 4 bases, with 13 bases between. This clonotype occurred many times.

The specimen was PBMCs, mostly from graft donor cells, collected 180 days after TCRalphabeta/CD19-depleted stem cell transplant. V is TRBV18 and J is TRBJ2-5; a possible D gene is TRBD2 (6 bases). The TCR sequence derives from a boy less than two years old who had a stem cell transplant for acute myeloid leukemia, so the T cells may come from the graft donor. The CDR3, as DNA: TGTGCCAGCTTCCCGACAGCGGGAGAGACCCAGTACTTC. Protein: CASFPTAGETQYF.